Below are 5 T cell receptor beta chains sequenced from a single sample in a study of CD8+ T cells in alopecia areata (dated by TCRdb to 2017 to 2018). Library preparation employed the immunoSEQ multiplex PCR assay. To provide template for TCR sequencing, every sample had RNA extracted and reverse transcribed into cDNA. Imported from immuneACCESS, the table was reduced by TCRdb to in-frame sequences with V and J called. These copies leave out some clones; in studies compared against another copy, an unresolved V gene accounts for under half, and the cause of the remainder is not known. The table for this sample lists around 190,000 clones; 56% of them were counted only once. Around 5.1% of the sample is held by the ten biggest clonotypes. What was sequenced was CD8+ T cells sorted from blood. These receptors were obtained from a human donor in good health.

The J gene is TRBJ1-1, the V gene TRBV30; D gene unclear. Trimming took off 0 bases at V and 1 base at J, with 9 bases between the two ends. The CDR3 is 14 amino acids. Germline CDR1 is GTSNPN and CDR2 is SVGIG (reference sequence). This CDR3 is CAWSVSTENTEAFF. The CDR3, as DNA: TGTGCCTGGAGTGTATCTACGGAGAACACTGAAGCTTTCTTT.

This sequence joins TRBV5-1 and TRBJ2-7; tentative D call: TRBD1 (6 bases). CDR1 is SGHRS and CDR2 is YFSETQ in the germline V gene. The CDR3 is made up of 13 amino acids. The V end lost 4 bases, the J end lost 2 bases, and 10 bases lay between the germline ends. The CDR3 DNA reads TGCGCCAGCAGCCCTCGACAGGCCTACGAGCAGTACTTC. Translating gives CASSPRQAYEQYF.

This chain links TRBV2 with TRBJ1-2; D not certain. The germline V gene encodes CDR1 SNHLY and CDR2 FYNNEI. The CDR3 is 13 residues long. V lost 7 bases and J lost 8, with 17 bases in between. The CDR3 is CASIVRESEGYTF. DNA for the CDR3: TGTGCCAGCATCGTTCGCGAAAGTGAGGGCTACACCTTC.

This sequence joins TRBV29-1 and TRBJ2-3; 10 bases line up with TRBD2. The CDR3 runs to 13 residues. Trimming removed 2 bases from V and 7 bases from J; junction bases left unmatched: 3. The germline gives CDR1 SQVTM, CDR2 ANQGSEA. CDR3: CSVETSGEYTQYF. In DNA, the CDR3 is TGCAGCGTTGAAACTAGCGGGGAATATACGCAGTATTTT.

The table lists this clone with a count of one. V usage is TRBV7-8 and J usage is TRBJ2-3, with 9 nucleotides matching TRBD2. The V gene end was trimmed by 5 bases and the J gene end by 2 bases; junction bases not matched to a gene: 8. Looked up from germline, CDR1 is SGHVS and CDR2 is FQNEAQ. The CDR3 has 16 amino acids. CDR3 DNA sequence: TGTGCCAGCAGCCCGTCCCTAGCGGGAACCACAGATACGCAGTATTTT. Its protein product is CASSPSLAGTTDTQYF.